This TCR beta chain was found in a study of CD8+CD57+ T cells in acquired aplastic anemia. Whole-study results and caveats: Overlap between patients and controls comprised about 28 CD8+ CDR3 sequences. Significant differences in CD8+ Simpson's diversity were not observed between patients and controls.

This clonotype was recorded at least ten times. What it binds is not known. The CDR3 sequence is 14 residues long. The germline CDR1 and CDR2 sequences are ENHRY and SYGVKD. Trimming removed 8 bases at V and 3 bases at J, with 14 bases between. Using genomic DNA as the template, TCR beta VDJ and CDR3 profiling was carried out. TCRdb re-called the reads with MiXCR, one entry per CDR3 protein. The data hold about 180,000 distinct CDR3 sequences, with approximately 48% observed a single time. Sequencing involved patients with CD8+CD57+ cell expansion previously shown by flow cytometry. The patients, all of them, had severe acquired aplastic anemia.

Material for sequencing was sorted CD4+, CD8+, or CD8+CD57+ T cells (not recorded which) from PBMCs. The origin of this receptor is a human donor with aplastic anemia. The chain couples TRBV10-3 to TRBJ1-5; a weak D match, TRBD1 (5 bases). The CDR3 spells CAIGGVENNQPQHF. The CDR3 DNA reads TGTGCCATCGGAGGGGTAGAGAACAATCAGCCCCAGCATTTT.